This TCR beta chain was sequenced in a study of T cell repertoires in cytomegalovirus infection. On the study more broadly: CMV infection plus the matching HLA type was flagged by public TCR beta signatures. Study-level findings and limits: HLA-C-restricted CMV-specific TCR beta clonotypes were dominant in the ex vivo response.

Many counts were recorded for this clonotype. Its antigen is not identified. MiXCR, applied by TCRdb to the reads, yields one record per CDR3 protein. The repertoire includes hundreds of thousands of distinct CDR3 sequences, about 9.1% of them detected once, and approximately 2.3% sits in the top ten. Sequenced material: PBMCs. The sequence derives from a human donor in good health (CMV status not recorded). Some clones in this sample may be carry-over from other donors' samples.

The CDR3 DNA reads as TGTGCCAGCAGTGGGCCAGTTATGGGTGGGCTAGCGGCGCCCAATGAGCAGTTCTTC. Amino acid sequence: CASSGPVMGGLAAPNEQFF. J is TRBJ2-1 and V is TRBV28; 7 bases fit TRBD2. CDR3 length equals 19 residues. The V gene's germline CDR1 is MDHEN and CDR2 SYDVKM. V shed 5 bases, J shed 6 bases, and the junction held 22 bases outside the gene matches.